The sequence of this T cell receptor beta chain was determined in a study of technical replicates of blood from a few donors. Sequencing was performed with immunoSEQ multiplex PCR; in TCRdb, only in-frame clones are kept and a portion is missing. The profile shows some 74,000 clones, more than 90% of them singletons. The germline V and J ends were trimmed by 1 base and 5 bases, with 12 bases remaining between them. The CDR3 has 14 residues. Germline V gene sequence: CDR1 SGHAT, CDR2 FQNNGV. This TCR was sampled from a human donor in good health. The chain uses TRBV11-2 and TRBJ2-7; no firm D call. The specimen sequenced was T cells isolated from PBMCs. The CDR3 here is CASSLGRPTDEQYF. CDR3 nucleotide sequence: TGTGCCAGCAGCTTAGGACGCCCGACTGACGAGCAGTACTTC.